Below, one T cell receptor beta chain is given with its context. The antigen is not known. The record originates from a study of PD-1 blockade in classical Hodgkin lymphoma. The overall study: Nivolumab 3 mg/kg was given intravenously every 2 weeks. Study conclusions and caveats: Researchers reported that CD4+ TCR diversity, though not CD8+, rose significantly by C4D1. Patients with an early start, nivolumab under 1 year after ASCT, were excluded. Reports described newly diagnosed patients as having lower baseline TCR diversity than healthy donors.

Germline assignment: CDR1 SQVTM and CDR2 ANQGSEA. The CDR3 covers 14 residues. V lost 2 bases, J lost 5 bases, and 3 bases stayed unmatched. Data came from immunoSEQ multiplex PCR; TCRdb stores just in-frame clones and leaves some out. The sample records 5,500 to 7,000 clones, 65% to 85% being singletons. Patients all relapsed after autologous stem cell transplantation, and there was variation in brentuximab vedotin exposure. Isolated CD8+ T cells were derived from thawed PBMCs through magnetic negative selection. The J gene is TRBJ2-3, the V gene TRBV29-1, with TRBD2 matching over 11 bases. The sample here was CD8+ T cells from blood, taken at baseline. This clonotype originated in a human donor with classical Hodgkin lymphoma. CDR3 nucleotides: TGCAGCGTTGAACTAGCGGGGGGTCTAGATACGCAGTATTTT. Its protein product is CSVELAGGLDTQYF.